Following are 26 T cell receptor beta chains from one sample sequenced in a study of cytomegalovirus exposure and HLA in healthy donors. The PCR used 60 Vbeta and 13 Jbeta primers. The data were produced by immunoSEQ multiplex PCR, yet TCRdb's version contains in-frame clones alone and is incomplete. The profile shows about 110,000 clones, 79% of them singletons. The material sequenced was PBMCs. Source of these receptors: a man aged 25-45 years in good health and CMV-seropositive.

This chain joins TRBV11-3 and TRBJ2-7; D is possibly TRBD2 (7 bases). Trimming removed 0 bases from V and 3 bases from J, with 15 bases in between. CDR1 and CDR2 from the germline V gene are SGHNT and YENEEA. The CDR3 consists of 16 residues. The CDR3 nucleotides read TGTGCCAGCAGCTTAGAAAAGGGGGGGGGAGACTACGAGCAGTACTTC. Residues: CASSLEKGGGDYEQYF.

The table lists this clone with a count of one. The chain links TRBV5-1 to TRBJ2-3, with 7 positions matching TRBD2. J lost 0 bases, V lost 3 bases, and 13 bases had no gene match. Germline CDR1 SGHRS, CDR2 YFSETQ. The CDR3 runs to 18 residues. The CDR3 DNA is TGCGCCAGCAGCTCGTTTGGTGCGACGGGGGGAAGCACAGATACGCAGTATTTT. Its translation: CASSSFGATGGSTDTQYF.

The V gene is TRBV18, the J gene TRBJ1-5; tentatively, D is TRBD1 (6 bases). This CDR3 has 13 residues. CDR1 and CDR2 from the germline V gene are KGHSH and LQKENI. Between the trimmed V and J ends, which lost 6 bases and 4 bases, there was a span of 10 bases. The DNA of the CDR3 is TGTGCCAGCTCCTCGGACAGTAATCAGCCCCAGCATTTT. This encodes CASSSDSNQPQHF.

The CDR3 nucleotides are TGTGCCAGCAGCGCATCCTCCGGGACTAGCTACGAGCAGTACTTC. It codes for CASSASSGTSYEQYF. V usage is TRBV9 and J usage is TRBJ2-7, with 8 bases matching TRBD2. Germline CDR1 is SGDLS and CDR2 is YYNGEE. CDR3 length: 15 amino acids. With 3 bases clipped from V and 3 bases from J, the junction kept 8 bases outside the gene matches.

The chain couples TRBV5-1 to TRBJ2-7, with 10 bases identical to TRBD2. Germline V gives CDR1 SGHRS, CDR2 YFSETQ. The ends lost 3 bases at V and 3 bases at J; junction bases unmatched: 0. There are 13 residues in the CDR3. CDR3 bases: TGCGCCAGCAGCTGGACTAGCGGCTACGAGCAGTACTTC. It encodes CASSWTSGYEQYF.

The CDR3 coding sequence is TGCAGCGTTGAACTGGCGGACACTGAAGCTTTCTTT. Protein product: CSVELADTEAFF. The chain has TRBV29-1 and TRBJ1-1; D uncertain. Germline CDR1 and CDR2: SQVTM and ANQGSEA. V lost 2 bases, J lost 3 bases, and 7 bases lay in between. This CDR3 is built from 12 residues.

A word on this clone: The junction differs from germline at one of its ends, possibly a read error. This chain connects TRBV6-6 to TRBJ1-5, with a tentative D call TRBD1 (6 bases). CDR1 is MNHNY and CDR2 is SVGAGI in the germline V gene (reference sequence). The CDR3 runs to 14 residues. CDR3 amino acids: CSSSPGGAAQPQHF. The CDR3 DNA reads as TGTTCCAGCTCCCCTGGGGGCGCGGCGCAGCCCCAGCATTTT.

This chain links TRBV2 with TRBJ1-2, with TRBD1 identical over 7 bases. CDR1 and CDR2 (germline): SNHLY, FYNNEI. V was clipped by 7 bases and J by 3 bases; unmatched bases: 8. The CDR3 is 14 amino acids. The CDR3 DNA is TGTGCCAGCAATCCGGACAGGAGGGACTATGGCTACACCTTC. Amino acid sequence: CASNPDRRDYGYTF.

CDR3 DNA sequence: TGCGCCAGCAGCCCGGGGAGTAGCGGGGGTATAGCCAAAAACATTCAGTACTTC. This translates into CASSPGSSGGIAKNIQYF. The chain carries TRBV5-1 and TRBJ2-4; TRBD2 matches 9 bases. J was trimmed by 0 bases and V by 4 bases; bases with no gene match: 11. CDR1 SGHRS and CDR2 YFSETQ come from the germline V gene. The CDR3 spans 18 residues.

This chain uses TRBV27 with TRBJ1-2; D is unclear. The V gene lost 3 bases and the J gene lost 5 bases, with 10 bases spanning the gap. From germline, CDR1 is MNHEY and CDR2 SMNVEV (reference sequence). CDR3 size: 13 residues. CDR3 nucleotide sequence: TGTGCCAGCAGTTTCTTACCGAGTTATGGCTACACCTTC. It specifies CASSFLPSYGYTF.

The rearrangement links TRBV7-2 to TRBJ1-2; perhaps TRBD1 as D (6 bases). This CDR3 region has 15 residues. CDR1 and CDR2 from the germline V gene are SGHTA and FQGNSA. The germline V and J ends were trimmed by 1 base and 7 bases, with 16 bases remaining between them. The CDR3 DNA sequence: TGTGCCAGCAGCTTAGGTGTGGGGGCGGATCGTGGCTACACCTTC. Its protein is CASSLGVGADRGYTF. The full variable domain, completed using reference TRBV7-2 and TRBJ1-2, is GAGVSQSPSNKVTEKGKDVELRCDPISGHTALYWYRQSLGQGLEFLIYFQGNSAPDKSGLPSDRFSAERTGGSVSTLTIQRTQQEDSAVYLCASSLGVGADRGYTFGSGTRLTVV.

The chain combines TRBV10-3 with TRBJ2-1; TRBD2 matches 9 bases. The CDR3 is made up of 14 amino acids. The V gene end was trimmed by 6 bases and the J gene end by 5 bases; junction bases not matched to a gene: 5. Germline V gives CDR1 ENHRY, CDR2 SYGVKD. The DNA for the CDR3 is TGTGCCATCAGGGCGGGGGGGCCAAACAATGAGCAGTTCTTC. This encodes CAIRAGGPNNEQFF.

The genes are TRBV29-1 and TRBJ2-7; TRBD2 agrees at 7 bases. CDR1 and CDR2 (germline): SQVTM, ANQGSEA. V trimming: 2 bases; J trimming: 7 bases; junction bases outside the gene matches: 14. CDR3 length equals 15 residues. The CDR3: CSVESGERGTREQYF. In DNA form, the CDR3 reads TGCAGCGTTGAAAGCGGGGAACGAGGTACTCGGGAGCAGTACTTC.

This sequence joins TRBV27 and TRBJ2-1, with D maybe TRBD1 (6 bases). This CDR3 has 14 amino acids. From germline, CDR1 is MNHEY and CDR2 SMNVEV (reference sequence). Trimming cost V 1 base and J 13 bases, with 17 bases left between them. CDR3 sequence: CASSLLGQGSLQFF. The CDR3, as DNA: TGTGCCAGCAGTTTATTGGGGCAGGGGAGTTTACAGTTCTTC.

This chain uses TRBV7-9 with TRBJ2-7; D is unclear. Trimming pared 5 bases from V and 2 bases from J, leaving 4 bases between. CDR1 and CDR2 from the germline V gene are SEHNR and FQNEAQ (reference sequence). The CDR3 runs 11 residues. DNA for the CDR3: TGTGCCAGCAGCCCGGCCTACGAGCAGTACTTC. It translates to CASSPAYEQYF.

The chain uses TRBV25-1 and TRBJ1-6, with D possibly being TRBD1 (6 bases). The CDR3 is made up of 14 amino acids. Germline assignment: CDR1 MGHDK and CDR2 SYGVNS. V was cut by 0 bases and J by 8 bases, with 8 bases left in between. This CDR3 is CASSEYRGDSPLHF. The CDR3 DNA reads TGTGCCAGCAGTGAATACAGGGGTGATTCACCCCTCCACTTT.

DNA for the CDR3: TGTGCCAGCAGCTTGTATTCAGGGACCTACAATGAGCAGTTCTTC. As protein: CASSLYSGTYNEQFF. The chain employs TRBV11-2 and TRBJ2-1; tentatively, D is TRBD1 (5 bases). The CDR3 runs to 15 residues. Germline-derived CDR1 and CDR2 are SGHAT and FQNNGV. V was shortened by 3 bases and J by 2 bases, with 11 bases between the two germline ends.

In its sample, this clone was seen a few times. V and J are TRBV7-2 and TRBJ2-7; 8 bases are a match to TRBD2. With V trimmed by 4 bases and J by 5 bases, 10 bases remained unmatched. Per the germline V gene, CDR1 is SGHTA and CDR2 is FQGNSA. The CDR3 has 15 amino acids. CDR3 DNA sequence: TGTGCCAGCAGCTACTATGGGACTAGTCTTAACGAGCAGTACTTC. As protein: CASSYYGTSLNEQYF. Full variable domain (remainder filled in from reference TRBV7-2 and TRBJ2-7): GAGVSQSPSNKVTEKGKDVELRCDPISGHTALYWYRQSLGQGLEFLIYFQGNSAPDKSGLPSDRFSAERTGGSVSTLTIQRTQQEDSAVYLCASSYYGTSLNEQYFGPGTRLTVT.

The gene calls are TRBV5-1 and TRBJ2-7; 9 positions agree with TRBD1. CDR1 SGHRS and CDR2 YFSETQ come from the germline V gene. The V segment lost 0 bases and the J segment 5 bases; nucleotides outside the gene matches: 6. This CDR3 comprises 15 residues. CDR3 DNA: TGCGCCAGCAGCTTGGAGGGGACAGGGTCCGACGAGCAGTACTTC. Translated, it gives CASSLEGTGSDEQYF.

The V call is TRBV4-1, the J call TRBJ2-6; tentative D call: TRBD2 (6 bases). CDR1 is MGHRA, CDR2 YSYEKL, per germline. There are 17 residues in the CDR3. The V and J ends lost 4 bases and 0 bases respectively, with 13 bases between them. CDR3 sequence reads: CASSPSGVSSGANVLTF. CDR3 nucleotide sequence: TGCGCCAGCAGCCCGTCGGGGGTTAGCTCTGGGGCCAACGTCCTGACTTTC.

The chain is built from TRBV19 and TRBJ1-4; a weak D match, TRBD1 (6 bases). Deletions cut 4 bases from V and 8 bases from J, with 11 bases between. Germline lookup yields CDR1 LNHDA and CDR2 SQIVND (reference sequence). The CDR3 is 13 amino acids. The DNA for the CDR3 is TGTGCCAGTAGTACTACAGGGAGCGAAAAACTGTTTTTT. It codes for CASSTTGSEKLFF.

The chain carries TRBV18 and TRBJ1-2; D not resolved. The germline V gene has CDR1 KGHSH and CDR2 LQKENI. There are 14 residues in the CDR3. The V end lost 3 bases, the J end lost 4 bases, and 12 bases lay between the germline ends. CDR3 DNA: TGTGCCAGCTCACCGGGCGCGGGGTTCTATGGCTACACCTTC. The encoded protein is CASSPGAGFYGYTF.

The chain is built from TRBV4-3 and TRBJ2-3; D might be TRBD1 (6 bases). CDR1 is LGHNA and CDR2 is YSLEER in the germline V gene. This CDR3 spans 14 amino acids. V lost 1 base and J 7 bases, leaving 12 bases between the germline ends. This CDR3 is CASSQGHRANTQYF. The CDR3 DNA reads as TGCGCCAGCAGCCAAGGCCACAGGGCAAATACGCAGTATTTT.

The chain recombines TRBV6-5 with TRBJ2-5, with D perhaps matching TRBD1 (7 bases). The CDR3 runs to 16 residues. The ends were cut back, 2 bases at V and 2 bases at J, with 15 bases in the middle. CDR1 and CDR2 (germline): MNHEY, SVGAGI. CDR3: CASSYGGAGGQETQYF. The DNA for the CDR3 is TGTGCCAGCAGTTACGGCGGGGCAGGGGGGCAAGAGACCCAGTACTTC.

J is TRBJ1-2 and V is TRBV11-2; D might be TRBD1 (6 bases). The CDR3 is made up of 15 amino acids. V dropped 4 bases and J dropped 4 bases, with 16 bases sitting between them. Germline V gives CDR1 SGHAT, CDR2 FQNNGV. CDR3 sequence reads: CASSSNRERPYGYTF. In nucleotides, the CDR3 is TGTGCCAGCAGCTCAAACAGGGAAAGGCCCTATGGCTACACCTTC.

In this sample, this clone turned up once. The gene calls are TRBV4-3 and TRBJ2-7; D is possibly TRBD1 (6 bases). The CDR3 is 15 residues long. The V gene lost 1 base and the J gene lost 10 bases, with 20 bases spanning the gap. Germline values: CDR1 LGHNA, CDR2 YSLEER. The DNA for the CDR3 is TGCGCCAGCAGCCAAGGACAGGACCCCCCTCGGTATCAGTACTTC. Protein product: CASSQGQDPPRYQYF.